This T cell receptor (beta chain) was sequenced in a study of cytomegalovirus exposure and HLA in healthy donors. Study-wide findings and caveats: Reports showed the classifier diagnosing cytomegalovirus status with high specificity and sensitivity.

Donors were drawn from the approximately 110-subject validation cohort, separate from the approximately 640-subject first cohort. Measured with immunoSEQ multiplex PCR; TCRdb has only the in-frame clones, and not every one. The sample holds approximately 270,000 clones, 80% to 90% seen once. On this clone itself: The target antigen is unknown.

This CDR3 has 11 residues. The germline V gene encodes CDR1 SGHAT and CDR2 FQNNGV. V lost 11 bases, J lost 4 bases, and 11 bases lay in between. Sequenced material: PBMCs. The chain uses TRBV11-2 and TRBJ1-2; D uncertain. This TCR derives from a woman under 30 in good health and CMV-seronegative. CDR3 DNA sequence: TGTGCCTCTCCACGGTTCTATGGCTACACCTTC. Protein product: CASPRFYGYTF.